This T cell receptor beta chain is drawn from a study of T-cell reconstitution after alpha-beta-depleted transplantation in children. Unique molecular identifiers were built into the TCRbeta library. One entry per CDR3 protein, called by TCRdb with MiXCR from the PCR reads. This sample yields 250,000 to 400,000 distinct CDR3 sequences, of which around 25% are seen a single time; approximately 11% belongs to the top ten. This clonotype was observed a handful of times. The antigen remains undetermined. Findings and caveats of the study: Several hundred expanded graft clones reportedly supplied alpha-beta T cells about two months after transplant. At the one-year point after transplant, T-cell counts and TCRbeta diversity were found to come mostly from T cells that had been newly produced.

V lost 0 bases to trimming and J lost 6 bases; unmatched junction nucleotides: 8. CDR1 and CDR2 from the germline V gene are LGHNA and YNFKEQ. The CDR3 is made up of 17 amino acids. The TCR comes from a male patient aged 10 to 17 who had a stem cell transplant for acute lymphoblastic leukemia, so the T cells may come from the graft donor. Sample: PBMCs, mostly from graft donor cells, taken 180 days after TCRalphabeta/CD19-depleted stem cell transplant. This chain connects TRBV4-2 to TRBJ2-1; 10 bases line up with TRBD2. CDR3 sequence reads: CASSQEDSRLAGNEQFF. CDR3 bases: TGTGCCAGCAGCCAAGAAGATTCGAGACTAGCGGGCAATGAGCAGTTCTTC.